The count of the clone carrying this T cell receptor beta chain is one. The data were taken from a study of CD8 T cells in Susac syndrome. Random hexamers primed reverse transcription of about 0.45 to 1 ug RNA. Each CDR3 protein gets one entry after TCRdb re-called the immunoSEQ multiplex PCR reads with MiXCR. The sample has about 150,000 distinct CDR3 sequences, 90% to 97% seen once. The CDR3 runs to 14 residues. The germline V gene has CDR1 MNHEY and CDR2 SVGEGT. The V gene lost 10 bases and the J gene lost 2 bases, with 12 bases spanning the gap. The sample was CD4+ T cells from PBMCs. The clonotype originates from a human donor with Susac syndrome. V gene TRBV6-2 or TRBV6-3 combines with J gene TRBJ2-6, with D hard to call. The CDR3 loop reads CATDGWTGANVLTF. CDR3 DNA sequence: TGTGCCACGGACGGGTGGACTGGGGCCAACGTCCTGACTTTC.